This T cell receptor (beta chain) is drawn from a study of blood T cell repertoires in COVID-19. On the study more broadly: PBMCs, B-cell-depleted T cells, or T cells were the source of the cDNA or gDNA that made up the material.

Looked up from germline, CDR1 is KGHDR and CDR2 is SFDVKD. Unmatched junction bases numbered 16, after V lost 4 bases and J lost 13 bases. The CDR3 runs 16 residues. This clone was picked up a small number of times. In the authors' methods: Amplification of reference gene primers was used by the study to estimate nucleated cell counts. This table comes from immunoSEQ multiplex PCR, and its TCRdb copy is limited to in-frame clones, with some not included. From that table come the V and J calls and clone size; the DNA was used to work out D and trimming. The sample lists about 73,000 clones, around four fifths occurring once.

The chain employs TRBV24-1 and TRBJ2-1, with 9 bases aligning to TRBD1. The source material was peripheral blood. The TCR sequence derives from a man aged 60-69 years with acute or convalescent COVID-19. The DNA for the CDR3 is TGTGCCACCAGTGACCCCGGGACAGGGAACCCTGGCAGACAGTTCTTC. It encodes CATSDPGTGNPGRQFF.